This T cell receptor (beta chain) was recovered during a study of blood T cell repertoires in COVID-19. Across the study: Specimens from acute and convalescent COVID-19 originated in the United States, Italy and Spain. The analysed material was cDNA or gDNA that came from T cells, B-cell-depleted T cells, or PBMCs.

Per the original methods: Estimates of nucleated cell counts were drawn from the amplification of reference gene primers. Only in-frame clones appear in the TCRdb table, and some are missing; sequencing was by immunoSEQ multiplex PCR. V and J calls and clone size are as listed in that table; D and trimming were resolved from the DNA. The sample carries hundreds of thousands of clones, 75% to 90% recorded once. The CDR3 runs to 15 residues. Trimming stripped 1 base from V and 8 bases from J, with 20 bases between. Germline loops: CDR1 SQVTM, CDR2 ANQGSEA. The sequence derives from a man between 40 and 49 years old with acute or convalescent COVID-19. The sequenced sample was peripheral blood. The chain is built from TRBV29-1 and TRBJ1-2, with a possible D match to TRBD1 (5 bases). CDR3 DNA: TGCAGCGTTGAAGGTGGGGCGGGGGTGAGGGCAGGCTACACCTTC. The encoded protein is CSVEGGAGVRAGYTF.